The 18 T cell receptor beta chains in this list originate from one sample, sequenced in a study of cytomegalovirus exposure and HLA in healthy donors (dated by TCRdb to about 2017). The library relied on the immunoSEQ multiplex PCR assay. For the multiplex PCR, a mixture combining 60 forward primers for TCR Vbeta segments and 13 reverse primers for TCR Jbeta segments was used. As stored in TCRdb, this immuneACCESS dataset retains in-frame rearrangements with V and J assigned. A fraction of the clones does not appear; measured against another copy, unresolved V genes explain less than half of the discrepancy, and the remainder lacks a known reason. Recorded for this sample are tens of thousands of clones; about 77% of them occurred a single time. The ten largest clones represent 9.7% of the sample. Input material: PBMCs. The receptors derive from a man between 40 and 49 years old in good health and CMV-seronegative.

About this clone: Other DNA sequences in the same sample also yield this CDR3. This chain joins TRBV6-6 and TRBJ1-4; TRBD1 might be the D (5 bases). CDR3 length: 13 residues. Between the trimmed V and J ends, which lost 0 bases and 14 bases, there was a span of 13 bases. CDR1 MNHNY and CDR2 SVGAGI come from the germline V gene (reference sequence). Here the CDR3 DNA reads TGTGCCAGCAGTTACTCGAGCGGGGGTAAGCTGTTTTTT. Translation: CASSYSSGGKLFF.

This clone was detected only once. This chain joins TRBV4-1 and TRBJ2-5, with a weak D call TRBD1 (5 bases). The CDR3 is 16 residues long. Trimming cost V 4 bases and J 5 bases, with 20 bases left between them. Looked up from germline, CDR1 is MGHRA and CDR2 is YSYEKL. CDR3 DNA: TGCGCCAGCAGCCGGCAATTCAGGGTTCGTAGTGAGACCCAGTACTTC. This codes for CASSRQFRVRSETQYF.

About this clone: The junction differs from germline at one of its ends, possibly a read error. This sequence joins TRBV7-9 and TRBJ2-7, with 7 bases matching TRBD1. Looked up from germline, CDR1 is SEHNR and CDR2 is FQNEAQ (reference sequence). This CDR3 spans 16 amino acids. The CDR3 bases are TGTTCCAGCAGCTTAGTAGGGGGCAGAGACTCCTACGAGCAGTACTTC. The encoded protein is CSSSLVGGRDSYEQYF.

A single count supports this clone. The V and J genes are TRBV5-1 and TRBJ1-4; 9 nucleotides align to TRBD1. Trimming cost V 2 bases and J 7 bases; bases outside gene matches: 6. This CDR3 region has 15 residues. Germline V lookup: CDR1 SGHRS, CDR2 YFSETQ. This CDR3 is CASSLTGGQGEKLFF. CDR3 in DNA: TGCGCCAGCAGCTTAACAGGGGGACAGGGTGAAAAACTGTTTTTT.

This chain links TRBV7-9 with TRBJ1-2; D is possibly TRBD1 (5 bases). V shed 1 base and J shed 1 base, with 13 bases lying between them. Germline CDR1 and CDR2: SEHNR and FQNEAQ (reference sequence). CDR3 size: 16 residues. CDR3 DNA sequence: TGTGCCAGCAGCTTAGAATTCGGGGGAGGTAACTATGGCTACACCTTC. Its protein product is CASSLEFGGGNYGYTF.

The chain employs TRBV7-3 and TRBJ2-7, with D possibly TRBD2 on 7 matching bases. The CDR3 runs to 16 residues. Trimming removed 0 bases at V and 1 base at J, with 13 bases between. The germline V gene encodes CDR1 SGHTA and CDR2 FQGTGA. This CDR3 reads CASSLTAGAPSYEQYF. The CDR3 coding sequence is TGTGCCAGCAGCTTAACTGCGGGGGCCCCTTCCTACGAGCAGTACTTC.

This rearrangement joins TRBV19 to TRBJ2-2, with TRBD1 matching over 7 bases. The CDR3 extends over 14 amino acids. The junction had 6 bases not matched to a gene; V was cut back by 6 bases and J by 5 bases. CDR1 LNHDA and CDR2 SQIVND come from the germline V gene (reference sequence). Here the CDR3 reads CASSRQGWTGELFF. CDR3 bases: TGTGCCAGTAGCCGACAGGGTTGGACCGGGGAGCTGTTTTTT.

The chain carries TRBV19 and TRBJ2-7; possibly TRBD1 for D (5 bases). CDR3 length: 13 residues. Germline V gene sequence: CDR1 LNHDA, CDR2 SQIVND (reference sequence). The V end lost 2 bases, the J end lost 1 base, and 6 bases lay between the germline ends. CDR3 nucleotide sequence: TGTGCCAGTAGTATAACAGGTTCCTACGAGCAGTACTTC. This codes for CASSITGSYEQYF.

This clone was detected once. The chain has TRBV2 and TRBJ2-7; 8 nucleotides line up with TRBD2. CDR3 length: 15 amino acids. Germline V lookup: CDR1 SNHLY, CDR2 FYNNEI. The ends lost 6 bases at V and 6 bases at J; junction bases unmatched: 13. The chain's CDR3 is CASSADGGALGEQYF. CDR3 nucleotides: TGTGCCAGCAGCGCCGACGGGGGGGCATTGGGCGAGCAGTACTTC.

The chain recombines TRBV6-1 with TRBJ1-6, with 8 bases aligning to TRBD1. Germline trimming cut 10 bases from V and 7 bases from J; bases unmatched to any gene: 12. Germline assignment: CDR1 MNHNS and CDR2 SASEGT. CDR3 length: 15 amino acids. CDR3 loop: CATNGDRGPNSPLHF. CDR3 in DNA: TGTGCCACCAACGGAGACAGGGGACCCAATTCACCCCTCCACTTT.

CDR3 coding DNA: TGTGCCAGCTCACCACTAGTCGGAAACACCATATATTTT. It is translated as CASSPLVGNTIYF. The chain carries TRBV18 and TRBJ1-3; D is uncertain. This CDR3 comprises 13 residues. The V and J ends lost 1 base and 4 bases respectively, with 5 bases between them. Germline V lookup: CDR1 KGHSH, CDR2 LQKENI.

The CDR3 protein is CASSSAGGEETQYF. In nucleotides, the CDR3 is TGTGCCAGCAGCTCGGCGGGAGGGGAAGAGACCCAGTACTTC. The genes are TRBV5-6 and TRBJ2-5; TRBD2 agrees at 9 bases. The germline gives CDR1 SGHDT, CDR2 YYEEEE. The CDR3 spans 14 residues. J gave up 3 bases and V 3 bases, and 3 bases lay outside the gene matches.

This chain joins TRBV15 and TRBJ2-7, with D unresolved. V was trimmed by 0 bases and J by 2 bases, leaving 8 bases between them. The CDR3 extends over 14 amino acids. The V gene's germline CDR1 is LNHNV and CDR2 YYDKDF (reference sequence). CDR3 bases: TGTGCCACCAGCAGAGATGGGCGCGCCTACGAGCAGTACTTC. Protein sequence: CATSRDGRAYEQYF.

This clone was detected only once. The chain joins TRBV7-9 to TRBJ1-5; D perhaps matches TRBD1 (6 bases). Trimming took 5 bases from V and 2 from J, leaving 13 bases between them. Germline V CDR1 and CDR2: SEHNR, FQNEAQ (reference sequence). The CDR3 is made up of 15 amino acids. CDR3 protein: CASSPGAGGNQPQHF. The CDR3 nucleotides read TGTGCCAGCAGCCCTGGGGCAGGGGGCAATCAGCCCCAGCATTTT.

The chain combines TRBV6-6 with TRBJ2-7, with 7 nucleotides matching TRBD1. With V trimmed by 2 bases and J by 2 bases, 3 bases remained unmatched. Per germline, CDR1 MNHNY and CDR2 SVGAGI (reference sequence). The CDR3 spans 14 residues. CDR3 region: CASSYGQGAYEQYF. The CDR3 coding sequence is TGTGCCAGCAGTTACGGGCAGGGGGCCTACGAGCAGTACTTC.

The chain is built from TRBV19 and TRBJ1-2, with 8 bases matching TRBD1. Germline CDR1 LNHDA, CDR2 SQIVND (reference sequence). The V and J ends lost 0 bases and 8 bases, in that order; junction bases with no gene match: 11. The CDR3 covers 16 residues. The CDR3 loop is CASSIDWAGQDGGYTF. Written as DNA, the CDR3 is TGTGCCAGTAGTATAGATTGGGCGGGACAGGATGGAGGCTACACCTTC.

This chain joins TRBV6-1 and TRBJ1-1; no reliable D call. The germline V and J ends were trimmed by 5 bases and 5 bases, with 24 bases remaining between them. CDR1 and CDR2 (germline): MNHNS, SASEGT. The CDR3 sequence is 17 residues long. CDR3 in amino acids: CASSKDLAQTKRTEAFF. The CDR3 coding sequence is TGTGCCAGCAGTAAAGACCTTGCGCAGACGAAGAGGACTGAAGCTTTCTTT.

The rearrangement uses TRBV12-5 and TRBJ2-7; 8 bases fit TRBD1. Germline assignment: CDR1 LGHNT and CDR2 FRNRAP. J gave up 6 bases and V 4 bases, and 11 bases lay outside the gene matches. The CDR3 loop spans 15 amino acids. CDR3 nucleotide sequence: TGTGCTAGTGGTTCTACGTCCCGGGACAGGTTCGAGCAGTACTTC. Translating it yields CASGSTSRDRFEQYF.